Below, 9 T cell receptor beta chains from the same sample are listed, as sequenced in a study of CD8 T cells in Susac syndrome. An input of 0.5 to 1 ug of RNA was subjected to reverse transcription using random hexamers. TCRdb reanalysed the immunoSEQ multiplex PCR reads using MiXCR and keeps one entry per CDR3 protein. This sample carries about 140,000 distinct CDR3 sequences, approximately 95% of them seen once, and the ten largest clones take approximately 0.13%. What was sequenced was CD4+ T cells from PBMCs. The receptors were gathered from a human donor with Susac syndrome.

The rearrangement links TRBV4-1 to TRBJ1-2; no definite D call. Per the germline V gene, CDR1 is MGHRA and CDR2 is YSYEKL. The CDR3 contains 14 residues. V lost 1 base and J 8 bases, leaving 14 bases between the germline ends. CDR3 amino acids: CASSQAPSRGGYTF. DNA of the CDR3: TGCGCCAGCAGCCAAGCCCCGTCCCGGGGAGGCTACACCTTC.

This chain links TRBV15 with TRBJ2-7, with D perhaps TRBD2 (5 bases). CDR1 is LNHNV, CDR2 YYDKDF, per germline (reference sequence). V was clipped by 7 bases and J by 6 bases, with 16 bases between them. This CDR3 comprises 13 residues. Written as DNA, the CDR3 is TGTGCCACCACGGAGGCCGGCCGGGGCGAGCAGTACTTC. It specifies CATTEAGRGEQYF.

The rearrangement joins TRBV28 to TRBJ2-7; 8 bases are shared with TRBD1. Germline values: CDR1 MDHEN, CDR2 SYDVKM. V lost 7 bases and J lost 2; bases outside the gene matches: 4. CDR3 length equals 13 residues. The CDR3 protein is CASTGTGPYEQYF. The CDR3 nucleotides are TGTGCCAGCACCGGGACAGGACCCTACGAGCAGTACTTC.

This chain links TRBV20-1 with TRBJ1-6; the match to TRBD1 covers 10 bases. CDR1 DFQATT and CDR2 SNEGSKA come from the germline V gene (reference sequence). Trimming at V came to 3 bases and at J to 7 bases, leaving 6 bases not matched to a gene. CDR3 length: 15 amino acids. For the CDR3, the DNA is TGCAGTGCTAGGGGCCGGGACAGGGGCAATTCACCCCTCCACTTT. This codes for CSARGRDRGNSPLHF.

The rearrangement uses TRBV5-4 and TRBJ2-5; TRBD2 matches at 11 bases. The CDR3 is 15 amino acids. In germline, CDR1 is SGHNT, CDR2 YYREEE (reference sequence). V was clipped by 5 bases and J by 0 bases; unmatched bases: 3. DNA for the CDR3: TGTGCCAGCAGTCAGGGACTAGCGGACCAAGAGACCCAGTACTTC. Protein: CASSQGLADQETQYF.

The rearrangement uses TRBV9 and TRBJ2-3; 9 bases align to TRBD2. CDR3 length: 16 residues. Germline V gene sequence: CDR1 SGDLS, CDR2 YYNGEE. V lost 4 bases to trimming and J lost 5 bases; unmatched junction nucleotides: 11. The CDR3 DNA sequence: TGTGCCAGCAGCCCAGACGCGGGAGGGTTTAGAGATACGCAGTATTTT. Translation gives CASSPDAGGFRDTQYF.

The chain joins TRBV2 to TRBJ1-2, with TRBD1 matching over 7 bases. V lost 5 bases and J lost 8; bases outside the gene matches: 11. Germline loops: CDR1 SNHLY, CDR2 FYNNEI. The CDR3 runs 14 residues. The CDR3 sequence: CASSPDRQIGGYTF. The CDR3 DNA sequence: TGTGCCAGCAGTCCGGACAGGCAAATTGGCGGCTACACCTTC.

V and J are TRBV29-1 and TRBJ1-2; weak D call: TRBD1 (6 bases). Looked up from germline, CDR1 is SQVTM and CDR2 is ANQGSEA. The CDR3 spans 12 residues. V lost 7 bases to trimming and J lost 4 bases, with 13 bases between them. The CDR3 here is CSARGLSYGYTF. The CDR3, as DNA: TGCAGCGCCCGGGGGCTGAGCTATGGCTACACCTTC.

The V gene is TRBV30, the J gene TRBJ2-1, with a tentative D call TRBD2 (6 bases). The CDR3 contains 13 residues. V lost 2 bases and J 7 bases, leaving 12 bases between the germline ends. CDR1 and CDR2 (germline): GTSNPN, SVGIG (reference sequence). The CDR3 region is CAWSTLGGNEQFF. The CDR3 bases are TGTGCCTGGAGTACCTTAGGAGGGAATGAGCAGTTCTTC.